The sequence of this TCR beta chain was determined in a study of breast tumors, draining lymph nodes, adjacent tissues. TCRdb processed the multiplex PCR reads anew with MiXCR; each CDR3 protein has one entry. Of approximately 52,000 distinct CDR3 sequences in the sample, less than 55% were seen once. The germline V gene encodes CDR1 KGHSH and CDR2 LQKENI. After removal of 3 bases from V and 8 bases from J, the junction contained 4 bases not matched to a gene. The length of the CDR3 is 13 residues. Sequenced: breast tumor tissue. This receptor was taken from a female donor with breast cancer. Some clones in this sample may be carry-over from other donors' samples. The chain recombines TRBV18 with TRBJ2-1; 7 positions agree with TRBD2. Here the CDR3 DNA reads TGTGCCAGCTCACCTTCCCGGGGGGATGAGCAGTTCTTC. Translated: CASSPSRGDEQFF.